The sequence of this TCR beta chain was determined in a study of vaccination effects on CD4 cells after COVID-19. Assay: immunoSEQ multiplex PCR; the TCRdb copy retains only in-frame clones and omits some. Seen here are around 63,000 clones, 75% observed once, and the top ten hold 3.5% to 4.5%. A remark on this clone: Its antigen is unknown.

ViraFEST expansion of antigen-specific CD4+ T cells with viral peptide pools preceded sequencing. The culture ran for around ten days before CD4+ T cells were isolated. Negative nucleocapsid antibody tests before and after vaccination confirmed no previous SARS-CoV-2 infection. The researchers cultured 1.5 million to 2.5 million PBMC per well with around 9.2 IU/ml IL-2 and 8 to 10 ug/ml peptides. The CDR3 has 15 residues. The source of this sequence is a human donor who received a COVID-19 vaccine. The sequencing used CD4+ T cells from PBMCs cultured with HCoV-OC43 spike peptides, collected before COVID-19 vaccination. Subset here: HCoV-OC43 spike overlapping peptide pool stimulation. This chain joins TRBV7-5 and TRBJ1-1; TRBD1 is the table's D call, not checked against the DNA. TRBV7-5 is tagged as a pseudogene. CDR3 protein: CARSSRTGRNTEAFF. The DNA for the CDR3 is TGTGCCAGAAGTTCCCGGACAGGGAGGAACACTGAAGCTTTCTTT.